This T cell receptor beta chain is from a study of blood T cells in healthy people across ages. A sample-barcoded 5' primer and a J-beta primer mix were used in a second PCR of roughly 6 to 12 cycles. Each CDR3 protein is one row after TCRdb ran MiXCR on the 5' RACE reads. The repertoire holds about 800,000 distinct CDR3 sequences, with around a quarter as singletons. Trimming cost V 3 bases and J 0 bases; bases outside gene matches: 6. CDR1 and CDR2 (germline): LGHNA, YNFKEQ. This CDR3 region has 17 residues. These data are also associated with another study on T cells of mothers and their children.

This sequence originates from a boy younger than 18 in good health. The chain links TRBV4-2 to TRBJ2-1, with 9 bases matching TRBD1. What was sequenced was blood. The chain's CDR3 is CASSQTPGQGSYNEQFF. The DNA for the CDR3 is TGTGCCAGCAGCCAGACACCGGGACAGGGCTCCTACAATGAGCAGTTCTTC.